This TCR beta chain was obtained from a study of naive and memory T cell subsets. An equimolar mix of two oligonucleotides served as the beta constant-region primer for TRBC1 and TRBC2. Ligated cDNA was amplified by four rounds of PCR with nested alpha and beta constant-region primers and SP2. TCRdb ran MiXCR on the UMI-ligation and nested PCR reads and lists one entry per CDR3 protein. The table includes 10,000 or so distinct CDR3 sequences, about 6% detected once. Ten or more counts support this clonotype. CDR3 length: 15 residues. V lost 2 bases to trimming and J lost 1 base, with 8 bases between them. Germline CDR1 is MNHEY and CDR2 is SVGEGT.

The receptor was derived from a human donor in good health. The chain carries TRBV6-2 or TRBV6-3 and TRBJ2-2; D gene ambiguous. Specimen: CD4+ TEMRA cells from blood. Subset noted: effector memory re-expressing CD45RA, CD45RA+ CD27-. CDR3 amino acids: CASSYDGVNTGELFF. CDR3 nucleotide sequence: TGTGCCAGCAGTTACGACGGAGTGAACACCGGGGAGCTGTTTTTT.